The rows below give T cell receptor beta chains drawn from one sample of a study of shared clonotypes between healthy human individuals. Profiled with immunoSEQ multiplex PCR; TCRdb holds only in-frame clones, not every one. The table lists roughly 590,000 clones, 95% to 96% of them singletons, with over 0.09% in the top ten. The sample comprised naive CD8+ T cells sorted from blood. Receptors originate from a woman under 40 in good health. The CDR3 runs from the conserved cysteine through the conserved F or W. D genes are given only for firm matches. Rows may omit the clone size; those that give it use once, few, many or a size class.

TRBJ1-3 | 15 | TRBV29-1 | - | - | TGCAGCGTTGAAGAGGATAGGGAAGCTGGAAACACCATATATTTT | CSVEEDREAGNTIYF
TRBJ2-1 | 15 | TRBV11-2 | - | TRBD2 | TGTGCCAGCAGCTTCTCTAGCGGGTCCTACAATGAGCAGTTCTTC | CASSFSSGSYNEQFF
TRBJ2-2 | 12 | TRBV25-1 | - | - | TGTGCCAGCAGTGGACAAGCCGGGGAGCTGTTTTTT | CASSGQAGELFF
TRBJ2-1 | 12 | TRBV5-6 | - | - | TGTGCCAGCGTCGGGGGAGTCAATGAGCAGTTCTTC | CASVGGVNEQFF
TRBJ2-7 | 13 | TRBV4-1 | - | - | TGCGCCAGCAGCCCCCGTGTGGGGTACGAGCAGTACTTC | CASSPRVGYEQYF
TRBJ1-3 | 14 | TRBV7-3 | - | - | TGTGCCAGCAGCGTACAGGGAAGTGGAAACACCATATATTTT | CASSVQGSGNTIYF
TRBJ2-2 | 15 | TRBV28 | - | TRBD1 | TGTGCCAGCAGGCCGGACAGGGACAGCACCGGGGAGCTGTTTTTT | CASRPDRDSTGELFF
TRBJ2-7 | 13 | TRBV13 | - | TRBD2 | TGTGCCAGCAGCGCAAGGCGGGAGTACGAGCAGTACTTC | CASSARREYEQYF
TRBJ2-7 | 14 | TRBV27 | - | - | TGTGCCAGCAGTTTCTTCCAGGGATCTGGCGAGCAGTACTTC | CASSFFQGSGEQYF
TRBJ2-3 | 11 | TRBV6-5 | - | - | TGTGCCAGCAGTTACGCTAATACGCAGTATTTT | CASSYANTQYF
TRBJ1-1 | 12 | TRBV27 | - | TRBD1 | TGTGCCAGCCGGACAGGGGGAAATGAAGCTTTCTTT | CASRTGGNEAFF
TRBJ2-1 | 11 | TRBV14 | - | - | TGTGCCAGCAGTCTGTACAATGAGCAGTTCTTC | CASSLYNEQFF
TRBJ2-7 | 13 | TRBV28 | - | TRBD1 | TGTGCCAGCAGTACACAGGGGACCTACGAGCAGTACTTC | CASSTQGTYEQYF
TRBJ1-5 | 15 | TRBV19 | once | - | TGTGCCAGTAAGAACACAGGGTGGAGCAATCAGCCCCAGCATTTT | CASKNTGWSNQPQHF
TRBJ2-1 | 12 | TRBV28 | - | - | TGTGCCAGCACAGACAGCTACAATGAGCAGTTCTTC | CASTDSYNEQFF
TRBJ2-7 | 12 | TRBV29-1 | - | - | TGCAGCGCCCTATCGGAAGGCTACGAGCAGTACTTC | CSALSEGYEQYF
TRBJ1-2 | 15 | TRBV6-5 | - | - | TGTGCCAGCACCCTTGACGAGTCTCTCAACTATGGCTACACCTTC | CASTLDESLNYGYTF
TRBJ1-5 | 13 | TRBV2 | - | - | TGTGCCAGCAAAAGGGGTGGCAATCAGCCCCAGCATTTT | CASKRGGNQPQHF
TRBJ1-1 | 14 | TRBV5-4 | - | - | TGTGCCAGCAGCGGAGGAGGCAGGGACACTGAAGCTTTCTTT | CASSGGGRDTEAFF
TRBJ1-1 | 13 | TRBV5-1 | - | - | TGCGCCAGCAGCTGGGCGGGTTCCACTGAAGCTTTCTTT | CASSWAGSTEAFF
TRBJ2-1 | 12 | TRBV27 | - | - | TGTGCCAGCAGTTTAAATCCGGCAGAGCAGTTCTTC | CASSLNPAEQFF
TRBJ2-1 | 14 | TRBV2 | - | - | TGTGCCAGCAGTGAACAGGGCGAGAGCAATGAGCAGTTCTTC | CASSEQGESNEQFF
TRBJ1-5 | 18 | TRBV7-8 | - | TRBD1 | TGTGCCAGCAGCTTATACGCTAGGACAGGGGGGTCAGGTCAGCCCCAGCATTTT | CASSLYARTGGSGQPQHF
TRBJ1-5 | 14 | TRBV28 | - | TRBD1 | TGTGCCAGCAGGGCCGGGACAGGGGTTCAGCCCCAGCATTTT | CASRAGTGVQPQHF
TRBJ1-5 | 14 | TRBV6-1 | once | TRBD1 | TGTGCCAGCAGGGGGACAGGGGGCAGCCAGCCCCAGCATTTT | CASRGTGGSQPQHF
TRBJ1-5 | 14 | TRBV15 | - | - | TGTGCCACCAGCAGAGGGGCCAGCAATCAGCCCCAGCATTTT | CATSRGASNQPQHF
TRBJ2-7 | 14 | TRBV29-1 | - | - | TGCAGCGTTGAAGATCCGGCCAGGAGGTACGAGCAGTACTTC | CSVEDPARRYEQYF
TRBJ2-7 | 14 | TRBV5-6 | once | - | TGTGCCAGCAGCTTGGGCGGGGCCTCCTACGAGCAGTACTTC | CASSLGGASYEQYF
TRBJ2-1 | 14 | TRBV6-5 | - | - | TGTGCCAGCAGCTCCGGGACCCCCATCAATGAGCAGTTCTTC | CASSSGTPINEQFF
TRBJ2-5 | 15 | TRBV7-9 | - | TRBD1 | TGTGCCAGCAGCCCACTGACAGGGTTCGGCGAGACCCAGTACTTC | CASSPLTGFGETQYF
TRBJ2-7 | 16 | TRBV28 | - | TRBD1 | TGTGCCAGCAGTTTCCCCTCCGGGACAGGGGAGCCCGAGCAGTACTTC | CASSFPSGTGEPEQYF
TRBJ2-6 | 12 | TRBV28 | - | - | TGTGCCACCAGCTCTGGGGCCAACGTCCTGACTTTC | CATSSGANVLTF
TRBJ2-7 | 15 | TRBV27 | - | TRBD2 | TGTGCCAGCAGCGAGACTAGCGGTGGCTCCTACGAGCAGTACTTC | CASSETSGGSYEQYF
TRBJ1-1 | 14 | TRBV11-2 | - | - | TGTGCCAGCAGCCATCCCGGGGGGGACACTGAAGCTTTCTTT | CASSHPGGDTEAFF
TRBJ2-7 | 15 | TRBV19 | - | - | TGTGCCAGTAGTATCAGGGATTCCCCTCCCTACGAGCAGTACTTC | CASSIRDSPPYEQYF
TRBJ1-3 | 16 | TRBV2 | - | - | TGTGCCAGCAGTGAATCTGTAGGGCTCTCTGGAAACACCATATATTTT | CASSESVGLSGNTIYF
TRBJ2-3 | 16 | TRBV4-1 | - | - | TGCGCCAGCAGCCAAGATAGTCAGGGGTGGACAGATACGCAGTATTTT | CASSQDSQGWTDTQYF
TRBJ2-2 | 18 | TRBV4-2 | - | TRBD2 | TGTGCCAGCAGCCAAACCCCGCTAGCGGGAGTCCGCACCGGGGAGCTGTTTTTT | CASSQTPLAGVRTGELFF
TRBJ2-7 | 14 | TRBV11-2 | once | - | TGTGCCAGCAGCCCCGGACTTGGGGTATACGAGCAGTACTTC | CASSPGLGVYEQYF
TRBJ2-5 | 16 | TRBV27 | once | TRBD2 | TGTGCCAGCAGTTTCCTCGGACTAGCGGGCCAAGAGACCCAGTACTTC | CASSFLGLAGQETQYF
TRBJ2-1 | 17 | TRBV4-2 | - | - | TGTGCCAGCAGCCAAGAGGGGTCGAGCGGTTTCTACAATGAGCAGTTCTTC | CASSQEGSSGFYNEQFF
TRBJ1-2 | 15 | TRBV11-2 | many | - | TGTGCCAGCAGCCCCGTGGTTACAGGGAACTATGGCTACACCTTC | CASSPVVTGNYGYTF